The entry below gives a single T cell receptor beta chain sequence along with its context. The data derive from a study of blood T cell repertoires in COVID-19. The wider study: Some COVID-19 samples were acute and others convalescent; all came from the United States, Italy and Spain. T cells, B-cell-depleted T cells, or PBMCs provided the cDNA or gDNA that served as material.

Germline V CDR1 and CDR2: SGHKS, YYEKEE (reference sequence). Deletions cut 0 bases from V and 10 bases from J, with 11 bases between. This CDR3 contains 14 residues. The authors' processing: Estimated nucleated cell counts came from reference gene primer amplification. Measured with immunoSEQ multiplex PCR; TCRdb has only the in-frame clones, and not every one. The D gene and trimming were derived from the DNA, and the V and J assignments and clone size from that table. The profile shows around 150,000 clones, about 88% of them singletons. V gene TRBV5-5 combines with J gene TRBJ1-6, with D possibly TRBD1 on 6 matching bases. The sequencing sample was made of peripheral blood. The sequence was obtained from an elderly woman with acute or convalescent COVID-19. CDR3 amino acids: CASSLVDSRSPLHF. The DNA for the CDR3 is TGTGCCAGCAGCTTGGTGGACAGCAGATCACCCCTCCACTTT.